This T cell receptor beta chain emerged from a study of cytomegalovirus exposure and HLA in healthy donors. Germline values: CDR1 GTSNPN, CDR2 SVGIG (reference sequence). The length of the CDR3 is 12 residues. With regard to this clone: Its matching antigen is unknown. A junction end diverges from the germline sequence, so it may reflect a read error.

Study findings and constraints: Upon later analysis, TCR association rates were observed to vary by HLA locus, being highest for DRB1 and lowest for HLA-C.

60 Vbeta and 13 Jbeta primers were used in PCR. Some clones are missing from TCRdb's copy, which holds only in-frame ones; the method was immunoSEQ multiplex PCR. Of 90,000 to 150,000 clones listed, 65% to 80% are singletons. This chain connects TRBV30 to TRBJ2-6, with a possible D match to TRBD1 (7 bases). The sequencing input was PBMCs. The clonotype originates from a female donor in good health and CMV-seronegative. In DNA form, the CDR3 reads TGTGCCTGCGCCCAGGGGGGCAACGTCCTGACTTTC. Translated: CACAQGGNVLTF.